Listed below are T cell receptor beta chains from one sample, sequenced in a study of shared clonotypes between healthy human individuals. The table came from immunoSEQ multiplex PCR; TCRdb's copy has only in-frame clones and leaves some out. The repertoire holds 550,000 to 800,000 clones, with roughly 88% as singletons. The sequencing sample was made of memory CD8+ T cells from PBMCs. All receptors come from a man aged 18 to 29 in good health. Some clones in this sample may be carry-over from other donors' samples. Each CDR3 is given with its conserved first and last residue. The order of the fields is D gene, clone size, CDR3 length, V gene, J gene, CDR3 protein, CDR3 DNA. D genes are given only for firm matches. Where a row states a size, it is once, few, many or the class of an expanded clone; other rows omit it.

d_gene: -
abundance: -
len: 12
v_gene: TRBV27
j_gene: TRBJ2-7
CDR3aa: CASSSLLKEQYF
CDR3nt: TGTGCCAGCAGTTCACTCTTAAAGGAGCAGTACTTC

d_gene: TRBD2
abundance: -
len: 14
v_gene: TRBV9
j_gene: TRBJ2-7
CDR3aa: CASSSGTRGYEQYF
CDR3nt: TGTGCCAGCAGCTCGGGGACTAGGGGCTACGAGCAGTACTTC

d_gene: -
abundance: -
len: 13
v_gene: TRBV2
j_gene: TRBJ1-1
CDR3aa: CASTISARTEAFF
CDR3nt: TGTGCCAGCACGATATCTGCTCGCACTGAAGCTTTCTTT

d_gene: -
abundance: -
len: 10
v_gene: TRBV4-2
j_gene: TRBJ2-2
CDR3aa: CASEGGELFF
CDR3nt: TGTGCCTCCGAGGGCGGGGAGCTGTTTTTT

d_gene: -
abundance: -
len: 16
v_gene: TRBV7-2
j_gene: TRBJ2-2
CDR3aa: CASSDRRGQGTGELFF
CDR3nt: TGTGCCAGCAGCGACCGCCGGGGACAAGGGACCGGGGAGCTGTTTTTT

d_gene: -
abundance: once
len: 16
v_gene: TRBV28
j_gene: TRBJ2-5
CDR3aa: CASSYRWDTSGETQYF
CDR3nt: TGTGCCAGCAGTTACCGGTGGGACACGAGCGGAGAGACCCAGTACTTC

d_gene: -
abundance: -
len: 11
v_gene: TRBV5-6
j_gene: TRBJ2-5
CDR3aa: CASSLVETQYF
CDR3nt: TGTGCCAGCAGCTTGGTCGAGACCCAGTACTTC

d_gene: -
abundance: few
len: 15
v_gene: TRBV28
j_gene: TRBJ2-1
CDR3aa: CASSPSSLSYNEQFF
CDR3nt: TGTGCCAGCAGCCCTAGTAGTCTCTCCTACAATGAGCAGTTCTTC

d_gene: TRBD1
abundance: -
len: 15
v_gene: TRBV7-2
j_gene: TRBJ2-7
CDR3aa: CASSLGWDSTYEQYF
CDR3nt: TGTGCCAGCAGCTTAGGGTGGGACAGTACCTACGAGCAGTACTTC

d_gene: -
abundance: -
len: 14
v_gene: TRBV7-9
j_gene: TRBJ2-7
CDR3aa: CASSSPYKGHEQYF
CDR3nt: TGTGCCAGCAGCTCCCCCTATAAGGGGCACGAGCAGTACTTC

d_gene: -
abundance: -
len: 18
v_gene: TRBV29-1
j_gene: TRBJ1-2
CDR3aa: CSVEDRISRSGQFYGYTF
CDR3nt: TGCAGCGTTGAAGACCGGATTAGTCGTTCTGGCCAGTTCTATGGCTACACCTTC

d_gene: TRBD2
abundance: once
len: 20
v_gene: TRBV12-5
j_gene: TRBJ2-1
CDR3aa: CASGPHNPSLHSGIGNEQFF
CDR3nt: TGTGCTAGTGGACCCCACAACCCTTCACTCCATAGCGGGATAGGTAATGAGCAGTTCTTC

d_gene: -
abundance: -
len: 16
v_gene: TRBV6-6
j_gene: TRBJ1-3
CDR3aa: CASSYTRDVQGNTIYF
CDR3nt: TGTGCCAGCAGTTACACACGGGACGTTCAAGGAAACACCATATATTTT

d_gene: TRBD1
abundance: -
len: 17
v_gene: TRBV29-1
j_gene: TRBJ2-7
CDR3aa: CSVEDLRDRGTLYEQYF
CDR3nt: TGCAGCGTTGAAGATCTTAGGGACAGGGGAACCCTTTACGAGCAGTACTTC

d_gene: -
abundance: once
len: 10
v_gene: TRBV7-9
j_gene: TRBJ2-7
CDR3aa: CASSWDEQYF
CDR3nt: TGTGCCAGCAGCTGGGACGAGCAGTACTTC

d_gene: TRBD2
abundance: -
len: 16
v_gene: TRBV6-4
j_gene: TRBJ2-3
CDR3aa: CASSEREGPRTDTQYF
CDR3nt: TGTGCCAGCAGTGAACGGGAGGGACCACGCACAGATACGCAGTATTTT

d_gene: -
abundance: -
len: 14
v_gene: TRBV7-3
j_gene: TRBJ2-3
CDR3aa: CASSLVLVTDTQYF
CDR3nt: TGTGCCAGCAGCTTAGTTTTGGTCACAGATACGCAGTATTTT

d_gene: -
abundance: -
len: 16
v_gene: TRBV4-1
j_gene: TRBJ1-6
CDR3aa: CASSQGGRDVSSPLHF
CDR3nt: TGCGCCAGCAGCCAAGGTGGCAGGGACGTTTCCTCACCCCTCCACTTT

d_gene: -
abundance: -
len: 17
v_gene: TRBV7-8
j_gene: TRBJ1-1
CDR3aa: CASSSKPGGRENTEAFF
CDR3nt: TGTGCCAGCAGCTCGAAACCGGGTGGCAGGGAAAACACTGAAGCTTTCTTT

d_gene: -
abundance: -
len: 16
v_gene: TRBV15
j_gene: TRBJ1-3
CDR3aa: CATSRRGGLAGNTIYF
CDR3nt: TGTGCCACCAGCAGACGGGGGGGGCTTGCTGGAAACACCATATATTTT

d_gene: -
abundance: -
len: 13
v_gene: TRBV14
j_gene: TRBJ2-3
CDR3aa: CASSQYRTDTQYF
CDR3nt: TGTGCCAGCAGCCAATACCGCACAGATACGCAGTATTTT

d_gene: -
abundance: once
len: 15
v_gene: TRBV10-3
j_gene: TRBJ2-1
CDR3aa: CAISPADRVYNEQFF
CDR3nt: TGTGCCATCAGTCCAGCCGATCGAGTTTACAATGAGCAGTTCTTC

d_gene: TRBD1
abundance: -
len: 18
v_gene: TRBV11-3
j_gene: TRBJ2-3
CDR3aa: CASSLAPGQGESTDTQYF
CDR3nt: TGTGCCAGCAGCTTAGCCCCGGGACAGGGCGAGAGCACAGATACGCAGTATTTT

d_gene: TRBD2
abundance: -
len: 15
v_gene: TRBV10-1
j_gene: TRBJ2-7
CDR3aa: CASSDGAGVFNEQYF
CDR3nt: TGCGCCAGCAGTGATGGAGCGGGAGTATTTAACGAGCAGTACTTC

d_gene: TRBD1
abundance: -
len: 14
v_gene: TRBV13
j_gene: TRBJ2-3
CDR3aa: CASRDRVNTDTQYF
CDR3nt: TGTGCCAGCAGGGACAGGGTCAACACAGATACGCAGTATTTT

d_gene: TRBD2
abundance: -
len: 15
v_gene: TRBV5-1
j_gene: TRBJ2-3
CDR3aa: CASSSRLAGADTQYF
CDR3nt: TGCGCCAGCAGCTCAAGACTAGCGGGAGCAGATACGCAGTATTTT

d_gene: -
abundance: -
len: 14
v_gene: TRBV5-6
j_gene: TRBJ1-1
CDR3aa: CASSEGRVNTEAFF
CDR3nt: TGTGCCAGCAGCGAGGGACGGGTGAACACTGAAGCTTTCTTT

d_gene: -
abundance: -
len: 16
v_gene: TRBV13
j_gene: TRBJ2-5
CDR3aa: CASSLGVDLMGETQYF
CDR3nt: TGTGCCAGCAGCTTGGGGGTGGACCTGATGGGGGAGACCCAGTACTTC

d_gene: -
abundance: many
len: 13
v_gene: TRBV19
j_gene: TRBJ1-1
CDR3aa: CARKNSMNTEAFF
CDR3nt: TGTGCCAGGAAGAACAGCATGAACACTGAAGCTTTCTTT

d_gene: TRBD2
abundance: -
len: 15
v_gene: TRBV28
j_gene: TRBJ2-1
CDR3aa: CASSFVSGSLDEQFF
CDR3nt: TGTGCCAGCAGTTTCGTTAGCGGGAGTTTAGATGAGCAGTTCTTC

d_gene: TRBD2
abundance: -
len: 16
v_gene: TRBV9
j_gene: TRBJ2-1
CDR3aa: CASSVGLAGHYNEQFF
CDR3nt: TGTGCCAGCAGCGTAGGACTAGCGGGGCACTACAATGAGCAGTTCTTC

d_gene: -
abundance: -
len: 13
v_gene: TRBV5-1
j_gene: TRBJ2-7
CDR3aa: CASRLGSTYEQYF
CDR3nt: TGCGCCAGCAGGCTCGGGAGCACCTACGAGCAGTACTTC

d_gene: -
abundance: few
len: 13
v_gene: TRBV6-1
j_gene: TRBJ1-1
CDR3aa: CASSGPRGSEAFF
CDR3nt: TGTGCCAGCAGTGGCCCCAGGGGCTCTGAAGCTTTCTTT

d_gene: -
abundance: -
len: 13
v_gene: TRBV27
j_gene: TRBJ1-5
CDR3aa: CASSSLSNQPQHF
CDR3nt: TGTGCCAGCAGCTCGTTAAGCAATCAGCCCCAGCATTTT

d_gene: TRBD1
abundance: -
len: 13
v_gene: TRBV29-1
j_gene: TRBJ1-2
CDR3aa: CSVVGGQNYGYTF
CDR3nt: TGCAGCGTTGTAGGGGGCCAAAACTATGGCTACACCTTC

d_gene: -
abundance: -
len: 15
v_gene: TRBV30
j_gene: TRBJ2-4
CDR3aa: CAWSYGGLAKNIQYF
CDR3nt: TGTGCCTGGAGTTATGGGGGATTAGCCAAAAACATTCAGTACTTC

d_gene: -
abundance: -
len: 16
v_gene: TRBV12-5
j_gene: TRBJ2-3
CDR3aa: CASGSLVQGSSDTQYF
CDR3nt: TGTGCTAGTGGTTCCCTCGTCCAGGGTTCTTCAGATACGCAGTATTTT

d_gene: -
abundance: -
len: 17
v_gene: TRBV2
j_gene: TRBJ2-7
CDR3aa: CASSEVPEGSESYEQYF
CDR3nt: TGTGCCAGCAGTGAAGTCCCTGAGGGATCGGAATCCTACGAGCAGTACTTC

d_gene: -
abundance: -
len: 14
v_gene: TRBV19
j_gene: TRBJ1-1
CDR3aa: CASSVASYNTEAFF
CDR3nt: TGTGCCAGTAGTGTAGCAAGCTATAACACTGAAGCTTTCTTT

d_gene: TRBD1
abundance: once
len: 14
v_gene: TRBV6-5
j_gene: TRBJ2-3
CDR3aa: CASSATGEADTQYF
CDR3nt: TGTGCCAGCAGTGCAACAGGGGAAGCAGATACGCAGTATTTT

d_gene: -
abundance: -
len: 14
v_gene: TRBV15
j_gene: TRBJ2-3
CDR3aa: CATSRAGGTDTQYF
CDR3nt: TGTGCCACCAGCAGAGCGGGGGGCACAGATACGCAGTATTTT

d_gene: -
abundance: once
len: 14
v_gene: TRBV27
j_gene: TRBJ2-3
CDR3aa: CASTGASLLDTQYF
CDR3nt: TGTGCCAGCACAGGGGCCAGCCTTTTAGATACGCAGTATTTT